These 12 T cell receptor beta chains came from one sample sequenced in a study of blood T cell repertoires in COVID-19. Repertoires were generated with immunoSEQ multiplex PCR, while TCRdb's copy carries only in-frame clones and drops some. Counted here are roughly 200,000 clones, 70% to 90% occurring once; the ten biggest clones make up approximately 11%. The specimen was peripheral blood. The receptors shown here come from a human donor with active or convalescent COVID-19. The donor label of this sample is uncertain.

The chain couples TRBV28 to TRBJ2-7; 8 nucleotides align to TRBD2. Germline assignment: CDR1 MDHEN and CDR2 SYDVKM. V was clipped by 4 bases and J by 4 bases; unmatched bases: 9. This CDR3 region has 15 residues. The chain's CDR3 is CASSSTSGGKYEQYF. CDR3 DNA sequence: TGTGCCAGCAGTTCTACTAGCGGAGGGAAATACGAGCAGTACTTC.

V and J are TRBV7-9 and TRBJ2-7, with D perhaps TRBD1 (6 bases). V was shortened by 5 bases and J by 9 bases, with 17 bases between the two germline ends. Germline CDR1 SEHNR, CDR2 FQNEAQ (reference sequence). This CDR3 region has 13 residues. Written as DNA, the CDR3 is TGTGCCAGCAGCGGGGGCCCAAACGGCGGGCAGTACTTC. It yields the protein CASSGGPNGGQYF.

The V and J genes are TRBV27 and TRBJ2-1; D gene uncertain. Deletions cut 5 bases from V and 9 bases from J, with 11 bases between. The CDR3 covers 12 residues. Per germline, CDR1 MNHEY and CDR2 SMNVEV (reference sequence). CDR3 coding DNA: TGTGCCAGCAGTCATTCTAGAGTTGAGCAGTTCTTC. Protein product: CASSHSRVEQFF.

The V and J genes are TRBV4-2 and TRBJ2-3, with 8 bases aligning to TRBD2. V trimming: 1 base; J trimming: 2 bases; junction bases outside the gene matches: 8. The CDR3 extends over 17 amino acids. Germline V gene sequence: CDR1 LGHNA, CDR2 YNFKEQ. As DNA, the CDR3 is TGTGCCAGCAGCCAAGTAGCTCGGACTAGCACCACAGATACGCAGTATTTT. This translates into CASSQVARTSTTDTQYF.

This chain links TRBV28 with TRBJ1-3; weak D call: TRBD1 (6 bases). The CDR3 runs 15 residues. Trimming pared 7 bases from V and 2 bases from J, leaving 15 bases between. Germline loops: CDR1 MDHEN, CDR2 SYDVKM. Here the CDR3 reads CASTPRGGPGNTIYF. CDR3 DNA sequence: TGTGCCAGCACCCCGCGGGGGGGGCCTGGAAACACCATATATTTT.

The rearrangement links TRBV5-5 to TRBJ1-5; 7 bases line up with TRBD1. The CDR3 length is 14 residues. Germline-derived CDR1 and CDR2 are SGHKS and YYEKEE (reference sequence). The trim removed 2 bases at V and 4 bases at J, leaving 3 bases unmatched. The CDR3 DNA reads TGTGCCAGCAGCTTTGGACAGGTAAATCAGCCCCAGCATTTT. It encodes CASSFGQVNQPQHF.

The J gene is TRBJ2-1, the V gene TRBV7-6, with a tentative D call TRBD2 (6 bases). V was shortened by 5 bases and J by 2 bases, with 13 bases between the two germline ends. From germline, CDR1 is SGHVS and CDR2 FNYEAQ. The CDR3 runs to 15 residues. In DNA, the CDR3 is TGTGCCAGCAGCGCCTGGGGGGATCCCTACAATGAGCAGTTCTTC. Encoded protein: CASSAWGDPYNEQFF.

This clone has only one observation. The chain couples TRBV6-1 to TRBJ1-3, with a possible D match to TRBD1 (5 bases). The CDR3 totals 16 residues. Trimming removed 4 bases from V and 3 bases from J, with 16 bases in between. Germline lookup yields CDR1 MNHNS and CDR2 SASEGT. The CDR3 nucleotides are TGTGCCAGCAGTGGTGTGGGGGGAAGATTTGGAAACACCATATATTTT. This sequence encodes CASSGVGGRFGNTIYF.

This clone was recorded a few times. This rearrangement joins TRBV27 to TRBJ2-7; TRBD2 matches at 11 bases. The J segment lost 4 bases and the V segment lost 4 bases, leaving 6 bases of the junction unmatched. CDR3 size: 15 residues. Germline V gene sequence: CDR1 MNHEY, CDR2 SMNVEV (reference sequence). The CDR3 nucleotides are TGTGCCAGCAGTTATAGCGGGGGGGCATCGTACGAGCAGTACTTC. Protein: CASSYSGGASYEQYF.

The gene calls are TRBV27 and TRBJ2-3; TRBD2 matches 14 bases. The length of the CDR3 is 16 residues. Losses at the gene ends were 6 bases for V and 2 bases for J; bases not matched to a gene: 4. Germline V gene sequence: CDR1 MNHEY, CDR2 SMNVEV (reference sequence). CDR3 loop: CASRGLAGGLTDTQYF. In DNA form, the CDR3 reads TGTGCCAGCAGAGGACTAGCGGGAGGACTCACAGATACGCAGTATTTT.

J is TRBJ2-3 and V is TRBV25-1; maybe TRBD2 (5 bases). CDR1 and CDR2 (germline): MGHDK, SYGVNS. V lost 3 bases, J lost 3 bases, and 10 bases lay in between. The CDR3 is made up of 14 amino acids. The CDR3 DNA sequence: TGTGCCAGCAGTGAGCCCTCGGGAACAGATACGCAGTATTTT. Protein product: CASSEPSGTDTQYF.

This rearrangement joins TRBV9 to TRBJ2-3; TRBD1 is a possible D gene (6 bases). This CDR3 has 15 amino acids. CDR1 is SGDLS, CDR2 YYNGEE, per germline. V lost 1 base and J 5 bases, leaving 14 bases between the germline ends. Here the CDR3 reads CASSVNARGLDTQYF. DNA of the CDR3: TGTGCCAGCAGCGTAAATGCCAGGGGTTTAGATACGCAGTATTTT.